A single TCR beta chain is shown here with its context. Antigen: not known. The sample originates from a study of OX40 agonist ivuxolimab in advanced cancers. Study background: Among those treated, three patients had partial responses, one with hepatocellular carcinoma and two with cutaneous melanoma.

Study observations and caveats: At 0.1 to 3.0 mg/kg, clonal expansion of CD4+ and CD8+ blood T cells had occurred by week 6. Partial responders dosed at 0.1-3.0 mg/kg displayed clonal expansion ranking among the lowest.

Germline trimming cut 0 bases from V and 8 bases from J; bases unmatched to any gene: 8. Germline lookup yields CDR1 SGHTA and CDR2 FQGNSA. CDR3 length: 15 amino acids. Assay: immunoSEQ multiplex PCR; the TCRdb copy retains only in-frame clones and omits some. The data show some 80,000 clones, around four fifths seen once. The sequenced sample was CD4+ or CD8+ T cells sorted from blood, obtained in a trial of the OX40 agonist ivuxolimab. V and J are TRBV7-2 and TRBJ1-2; 8 bases align to TRBD1. The source is an adult with an advanced solid tumor such as melanoma, head and neck, liver or kidney cancer. CDR3: CASSLARTGLIGYTF. Here the CDR3 DNA reads TGTGCCAGCAGCTTAGCCCGGACAGGGCTAATAGGCTACACCTTC.